A single sample gave rise to the 18 T cell receptor beta chains below, sequenced in a study of shared clonotypes between healthy human individuals. As defined, naive CD8 cells were CD45RO-negative and positively selected for CCR7, with terminally differentiated effector memory CD45RA+ cells excluded. Method: immunoSEQ multiplex PCR; TCRdb's copy keeps in-frame clones and lacks some. The sample yields over 750,000 clones, about 96% seen once. The sample consisted of naive CD8+ T cells sorted from blood. These receptors were taken from a man aged 25 to 40 in good health.

The chain recombines TRBV27 with TRBJ1-5, with D possibly TRBD1 on 5 matching bases. The CDR3 length is 16 residues. Between the trimmed V and J ends, which lost 2 bases and 3 bases, there was a span of 14 bases. The germline gives CDR1 MNHEY, CDR2 SMNVEV (reference sequence). CDR3 protein: CASSLLGTHSNQPQHF. The CDR3 DNA follows: TGTGCCAGCAGTTTACTCGGGACGCATTCCAATCAGCCCCAGCATTTT.

This clone has more than one count but fewer than ten. The V call is TRBV27, the J call TRBJ2-2; no clear D gene. Germline assignment: CDR1 MNHEY and CDR2 SMNVEV (reference sequence). With 3 bases removed from V and 4 bases from J, the gap between germline ends came to 12 bases. The CDR3 loop spans 15 amino acids. CDR3 DNA: TGTGCCAGCAGTTTTGGCCTCAGGTCCACCGGGGAGCTGTTTTTT. Its protein product is CASSFGLRSTGELFF.

The chain recombines TRBV27 with TRBJ2-7, with D perhaps being TRBD1 or TRBD2 (5 bases each). Germline lookup yields CDR1 MNHEY and CDR2 SMNVEV (reference sequence). This CDR3 spans 16 amino acids. The V and J ends lost 5 bases and 1 base respectively, with 18 bases between them. CDR3 coding DNA: TGTGCCAGCAGTAACAGACTAAGCGGACAATCCTACGAGCAGTACTTC. Protein product: CASSNRLSGQSYEQYF.

The rearrangement links TRBV7-9 to TRBJ1-3; a weak D match, TRBD1 (6 bases). The CDR3 runs to 14 residues. Trimming removed 6 bases at V and 0 bases at J, with 9 bases between. Germline-derived CDR1 and CDR2 are SEHNR and FQNEAQ (reference sequence). CDR3 amino acids: CASRPTGSGNTIYF. The CDR3 DNA follows: TGTGCCAGCAGACCGACAGGCTCTGGAAACACCATATATTTT.

The chain recombines TRBV6-1 with TRBJ2-1; 11 nucleotides agree with TRBD2. Per germline, CDR1 MNHNS and CDR2 SASEGT. This CDR3 has 11 residues. V lost 6 bases, J lost 14 bases, and 3 bases stayed unmatched. CDR3 DNA sequence: TGTGCCAGCAGGGGGGGACTAGCGGAGTTCTTC. Translated, it gives CASRGGLAEFF.

The chain recombines TRBV9 with TRBJ2-7, with D perhaps matching TRBD2 (5 bases). Germline V CDR1 and CDR2: SGDLS, YYNGEE. The CDR3 runs 14 residues. Trimming shortened V by 3 bases and J by 6 bases, and 16 bases separated the two germline ends. The CDR3 loop is CASSEDGLLGEQYF. In nucleotides, the CDR3 is TGTGCCAGCAGCGAGGACGGACTCTTGGGCGAGCAGTACTTC.

The chain links TRBV18 to TRBJ2-1, with 12 bases aligning to TRBD2. Germline CDR1 is KGHSH and CDR2 is LQKENI. The length of the CDR3 is 19 residues. The junction had 13 bases not matched to a gene; V was cut back by 1 base and J by 6 bases. The CDR3 here is CASSPQNRVPGLAGNEQFF. The CDR3 DNA reads as TGTGCCAGCTCACCACAAAATAGAGTACCGGGACTAGCGGGCAATGAGCAGTTCTTC.

The rearrangement uses TRBV7-2 and TRBJ2-5, with a possible D match to TRBD2 (7 bases). The CDR3 sequence is 15 residues long. V was clipped by 3 bases and J by 4 bases, with 15 bases between them. Germline CDR1 and CDR2: SGHTA and FQGNSA. CDR3 DNA: TGTGCCAGCAGCTTGGTGGGGGCTAGCGGAGAGACCCAGTACTTC. Translating it yields CASSLVGASGETQYF.

The chain joins TRBV7-9 to TRBJ2-7, with TRBD2 as a possible D gene (5 bases). The CDR3 runs to 13 residues. V lost 1 base and J 4 bases, leaving 8 bases between the germline ends. CDR1 SEHNR and CDR2 FQNEAQ come from the germline V gene (reference sequence). The chain's CDR3 is CASSLVDFYEQYF. CDR3 sequence (DNA): TGTGCCAGCAGCTTAGTGGACTTTTACGAGCAGTACTTC.

As for this clone: Within the sample, other DNA sequences also encode this same CDR3. The V gene is TRBV9, the J gene TRBJ2-1; 10 positions agree with TRBD2. The V segment lost 0 bases and the J segment 0 bases; nucleotides outside the gene matches: 0. This CDR3 region has 16 residues. CDR1 is SGDLS, CDR2 YYNGEE, per germline. The CDR3 sequence: CASSVGTSGSYNEQFF. The CDR3 bases are TGTGCCAGCAGCGTAGGGACTAGCGGCTCCTACAATGAGCAGTTCTTC.

V and J are TRBV9 and TRBJ2-3; D is possibly TRBD2 (6 bases). The CDR3 length is 15 residues. Trimming removed 0 bases from V and 2 bases from J, with 10 bases in between. Looked up from germline, CDR1 is SGDLS and CDR2 is YYNGEE. CDR3 loop: CASSVGIAATDTQYF. The CDR3 region has the DNA TGTGCCAGCAGCGTAGGAATAGCGGCCACAGATACGCAGTATTTT. Complete variable domain (other parts from reference TRBV9 and TRBJ2-3): DSGVTQTPKHLITATGQRVTLRCSPRSGDLSVYWYQQSLDQGLQFLIQYYNGEERAKGNILERFSAQQFPDLHSELNLSSLELGDSALYFCASSVGIAATDTQYFGPGTRLTVL.

This rearrangement joins TRBV5-6 to TRBJ2-1; 9 bases agree with TRBD2. Germline CDR1 reads SGHDT; CDR2 reads YYEEEE. This CDR3 has 16 amino acids. V gave up 0 bases and J gave up 4 bases; unmatched junction bases: 5. The chain's CDR3 is CASSLASSGTYNEQFF. CDR3 in DNA: TGTGCCAGCAGCTTGGCCTCTAGCGGGACATACAATGAGCAGTTCTTC.

The chain has TRBV7-6 and TRBJ2-1, with D perhaps TRBD2 (6 bases). V shed 1 base and J shed 4 bases, with 14 bases lying between them. This CDR3 contains 16 residues. CDR1 is SGHVS and CDR2 is FNYEAQ in the germline V gene. Here the CDR3 reads CASSLGGGALYNEQFF. DNA of the CDR3: TGTGCCAGCAGCTTAGGGGGCGGGGCCCTATACAATGAGCAGTTCTTC.

CDR3 protein: CASSQVFGTSGRAHEQYF. The CDR3 DNA reads TGCGCCAGCAGCCAAGTTTTTGGGACTAGCGGGAGGGCCCACGAGCAGTACTTC. This chain uses TRBV4-1 with TRBJ2-7; 16 nucleotides agree with TRBD2. Germline-derived CDR1 and CDR2 are MGHRA and YSYEKL. Trimming took 1 base from V and 5 from J; bases not matched to a gene: 8. This CDR3 contains 18 residues.

The V call is TRBV27, the J call TRBJ1-2, with D possibly being TRBD1 (5 bases). Trimming pared 5 bases from V and 3 bases from J, leaving 13 bases between. The CDR3 consists of 14 residues. Germline V gene data show CDR1 as MNHEY and CDR2 as SMNVEV (reference sequence). The CDR3: CASSPLGEYYGYTF. CDR3 bases: TGTGCCAGCAGTCCCCTAGGGGAGTACTATGGCTACACCTTC.

The V call is TRBV5-6, the J call TRBJ2-7; no firm D call. Germline CDR1 reads SGHDT; CDR2 reads YYEEEE. The CDR3 has 11 residues. V was cut by 4 bases and J by 4 bases, with 6 bases left in between. The CDR3 spells CASSAGYEQYF. In DNA form, the CDR3 reads TGTGCCAGCAGCGCCGGGTACGAGCAGTACTTC.

This clone was seen a few times. Other nucleotide sequences from this sample produce the same CDR3. The rearrangement joins TRBV27 to TRBJ1-1, with D unresolved. This CDR3 spans 11 amino acids. The germline gives CDR1 MNHEY, CDR2 SMNVEV (reference sequence). Trimming pared 6 bases from V and 1 base from J, leaving 3 bases between. CDR3 in amino acids: CASRANTEAFF. The CDR3 nucleotides read TGTGCCAGCAGGGCGAACACTGAAGCTTTCTTT.

The chain recombines TRBV27 with TRBJ2-1; 10 nucleotides match TRBD2. Germline lookup yields CDR1 MNHEY and CDR2 SMNVEV (reference sequence). J lost 8 bases, V lost 2 bases, and 6 bases had no gene match. This CDR3 is 15 amino acids long. Here the CDR3 DNA reads TGTGCCAGCAGTTTAAGCGGGAGGGCCGTCTATGAGCAGTTCTTC. Translated, it gives CASSLSGRAVYEQFF.